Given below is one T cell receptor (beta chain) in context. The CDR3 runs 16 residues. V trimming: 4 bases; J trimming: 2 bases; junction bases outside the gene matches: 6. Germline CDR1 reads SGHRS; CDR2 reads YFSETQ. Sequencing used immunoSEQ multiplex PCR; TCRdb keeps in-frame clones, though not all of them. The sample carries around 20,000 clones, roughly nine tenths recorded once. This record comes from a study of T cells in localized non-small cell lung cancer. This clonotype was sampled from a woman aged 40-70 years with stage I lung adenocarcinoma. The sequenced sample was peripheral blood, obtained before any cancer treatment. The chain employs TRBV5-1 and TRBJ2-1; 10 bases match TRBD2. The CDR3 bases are TGCGCCAGCAGCACGAGGACTAGCGGAGCCTACAATGAGCAGTTCTTC. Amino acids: CASSTRTSGAYNEQFF.